The clone carrying this TCR beta chain was observed at least ten times. CDR3 length: 15 residues. Germline V gene sequence: CDR1 MNHEY, CDR2 SVGEGT. V dropped 5 bases and J dropped 6 bases, with 18 bases sitting between them. These data come from a study of CD8 T cells in ankylosing spondylitis. TCRdb used MiXCR to reprocess the 5' RACE reads, holding one entry per CDR3 protein. This table holds approximately 100,000 distinct CDR3 sequences, less than 25% found once. The rearrangement uses TRBV6-2 or TRBV6-3 and TRBJ2-3, with D perhaps matching TRBD2 (6 bases). The sample consisted of synovial fluid, either unsorted or a sorted T cell fraction (not recorded which). This TCR came from a male donor with ankylosing spondylitis. CDR3 sequence: CASSPTGGAMDTQYF. The CDR3 bases are TGTGCCAGCAGTCCAACCGGGGGAGCGATGGATACGCAGTATTTT.